Following are 9 T cell receptor beta chains from one sample sequenced in a study of T cells in Graves' hyperthyroidism and ophthalmopathy. Amplification yielded TCR beta CDR3 regions, with RNA transcripts as the source. Carried out on the TCR CDR3, a first-round RT-PCR used the HTBI primer set. MiXCR was run by TCRdb on the multiplex PCR reads, yielding one entry per CDR3 protein. The sample includes 400,000 or so distinct CDR3 sequences, around 15% of them seen just once. The sample taken for sequencing was blood. The origin of the receptors is a man aged 50 to 60 with Graves' ophthalmopathy.

The CDR3 DNA reads as TGCAGTGCTCCCAGGGCACCGACAAGCATGAACACTGAAGCTTTCTTT. Encoded protein: CSAPRAPTSMNTEAFF. This chain uses TRBV20-1 with TRBJ1-1; possibly TRBD1 for D (5 bases). There are 16 residues in the CDR3. The germline V and J ends were trimmed by 5 bases and 0 bases, with 19 bases remaining between them. Germline V CDR1 and CDR2: DFQATT, SNEGSKA (reference sequence).

The V call is TRBV5-6, the J call TRBJ2-7; the D call may be TRBD1 or TRBD2 (6 bases each). There are 14 residues in the CDR3. With 4 bases removed from V and 4 bases from J, the gap between germline ends came to 15 bases. The germline CDR1 and CDR2 sequences are SGHDT and YYEEEE. CDR3 DNA: TGTGCCAGCAGCACAGGAGGGACACCTTACGAGCAGTACTTC. Translation: CASSTGGTPYEQYF.

This clonotype showed up many times. The chain couples TRBV7-2 to TRBJ1-2, with 8 bases identical to TRBD1. The CDR3 totals 15 residues. Germline V lookup: CDR1 SGHTA, CDR2 FQGNSA. J lost 0 bases, V lost 4 bases, and 4 bases had no gene match. CDR3 sequence reads: CASSWRDRTNYGYTF. The CDR3, as DNA: TGTGCCAGCAGCTGGAGGGACAGGACTAACTATGGCTACACCTTC.

This clonotype turned up a few times. The chain carries TRBV2 and TRBJ2-6; D remains unclear. The CDR3 length is 15 residues. Between the trimmed V and J ends, which lost 8 bases and 0 bases, there was a span of 11 bases. Germline V CDR1 and CDR2: SNHLY, FYNNEI. The CDR3 protein is CASGAIGSGANVLTF. In nucleotides, the CDR3 is TGTGCCAGCGGCGCTATCGGCTCTGGGGCCAACGTCCTGACTTTC.

The V call is TRBV3-1, the J call TRBJ2-5; a possible D gene is TRBD2 (7 bases). This CDR3 contains 17 residues. CDR1 and CDR2 from the germline V gene are LGHDT and YNNKEL (reference sequence). Trimming removed 5 bases at V and 5 bases at J, with 24 bases between. In nucleotides, the CDR3 is TGTGCCAGCAGCTCTGGGGGACATTCCGGGGGGTACGAGACCCAGTACTTC. Translated: CASSSGGHSGGYETQYF.

This clonotype was detected many times. This chain connects TRBV11-3 to TRBJ1-1; no definite D call. Germline V CDR1 and CDR2: SGHNT, YENEEA. The CDR3 sequence is 11 residues long. V was shortened by 6 bases and J by 3 bases, with 5 bases between the two germline ends. CDR3 loop: CASRADTEAFF. CDR3 nucleotide sequence: TGTGCCAGCAGGGCGGACACTGAAGCTTTCTTT.

This clonotype was found once. The chain couples TRBV20-1 to TRBJ1-2; D is ambiguous. CDR1 and CDR2 (germline): DFQATT, SNEGSKA (reference sequence). The ends were cut back, 2 bases at V and 8 bases at J, with 15 bases in the middle. CDR3 length: 13 amino acids. The CDR3 bases are TGCAGTGCTAGAAACAGCGAGGTGGGGGGCTACACCTTC. Amino acid sequence: CSARNSEVGGYTF.

This clonotype was observed many times. The V and J genes are TRBV27 and TRBJ2-3, with D perhaps TRBD1 or TRBD2 (5 bases each). There are 16 residues in the CDR3. Trimming took 6 bases from V and 2 from J, leaving 18 bases between them. The germline V gene encodes CDR1 MNHEY and CDR2 SMNVEV (reference sequence). The CDR3 nucleotides are TGTGCCAGCAGACGGGGCGGGTTGGGCTTCACAGATACGCAGTATTTT. It translates to CASRRGGLGFTDTQYF.

Here the CDR3 reads CSARDSGLAGSYEQYF. As DNA, the CDR3 is TGCAGTGCTAGAGATTCGGGACTAGCGGGTTCCTACGAGCAGTACTTC. The chain is built from TRBV20-1 and TRBJ2-7; 12 bases agree with TRBD2. Unmatched junction bases numbered 4, after V lost 0 bases and J lost 1 base. This CDR3 has 16 residues. CDR1 is DFQATT, CDR2 SNEGSKA, per germline (reference sequence).